One and the same sample provided the 30 T cell receptor beta chains below, sequenced in a study of low-dose radiotherapy and immunotherapy resistance in tumors. Priming of first-strand cDNA relied on TRAV- and TRBV-specific primers (covering alpha and beta chains). The authors amplified TCRs for approximately 18 PCR cycles with a constant-region primer and a V-primer adapter. A single record per CDR3 protein comes from TCRdb applying MiXCR to the reads. The sample has 12,000 or so distinct CDR3 sequences; roughly 80% are singletons. Receptor source: a human donor with advanced metastatic prostate, ovarian, gallbladder or colorectal cancer (not recorded which). This table probably holds off-target reads from a library built for another chain.

This chain uses TRBV6-1 with TRBJ1-2; D not resolved. Between the trimmed V and J ends, which lost 0 bases and 0 bases, there was a span of 8 bases. Germline V gene sequence: CDR1 MNHNS, CDR2 SASEGT. CDR3 length: 15 amino acids. In DNA, the CDR3 is TGTGCCAGCAGTGAAGCGGGAATTGCTAACTATGGCTACACCTTC. Its translation is CASSEAGIANYGYTF.

The CDR3 sequence: CASSRGSSYEQYF. CDR3 DNA sequence: TGTGCCAGCAGCCGGGGTAGCTCCTACGAGCAGTACTTC. The V gene is TRBV3-1, the J gene TRBJ2-7; D call uncertain. V gave up 4 bases and J gave up 0 bases, with 7 bases separating them. The CDR3 is 13 amino acids. CDR1 is LGHDT and CDR2 is YNNKEL in the germline V gene (reference sequence).

V and J are TRBV4-3 and TRBJ2-3; 9 bases agree with TRBD1. Germline lookup yields CDR1 LGHNA and CDR2 YSLEER. Trimming cost V 3 bases and J 7 bases; bases outside gene matches: 14. The CDR3 covers 17 residues. The CDR3 DNA reads as TGCGCCAGCAGCCAGGATTCCGGGACAGGGTCGATGAATACGCAGTATTTT. It encodes CASSQDSGTGSMNTQYF.

The chain uses TRBV5-4 and TRBJ1-1; D unresolved. The CDR3 covers 13 residues. Germline CDR1 is SGHNT and CDR2 is YYREEE (reference sequence). V was pared by 0 bases and J by 4 bases, with 7 bases between. CDR3 residues: CASSLDSLTEAFF. The DNA for the CDR3 is TGTGCCAGCAGCTTGGACAGCCTCACTGAAGCTTTCTTT.

The rearrangement joins TRBV28 to TRBJ1-5; D call uncertain. There are 14 residues in the CDR3. Germline V gene data show CDR1 as MDHEN and CDR2 as SYDVKM. Trimming shortened V by 1 base and J by 3 bases, and 7 bases separated the two germline ends. The CDR3 is CASSLSIYNQPQHF. The CDR3 region has the DNA TGTGCCAGCAGTTTATCGATCTACAATCAGCCCCAGCATTTT.

The V call is TRBV28, the J call TRBJ2-7; 12 nucleotides align to TRBD2. This CDR3 is built from 15 residues. Germline CDR1 is MDHEN and CDR2 is SYDVKM. V shed 8 bases and J 6 bases; nucleotides not matched to a gene: 11. The CDR3 is CASGRGLAGWSEQYF. CDR3 DNA: TGTGCCAGCGGCCGTGGACTAGCGGGATGGAGCGAGCAGTACTTC.

V gene TRBV5-1 combines with J gene TRBJ2-1, with 7 bases lining up with TRBD2. Trimming cost V 2 bases and J 5 bases; bases outside gene matches: 7. This CDR3 spans 15 amino acids. Looked up from germline, CDR1 is SGHRS and CDR2 is YFSETQ. In DNA, the CDR3 is TGCGCCAGCAGCTTAGCGGGACTCAGCAACAATGAGCAGTTCTTC. Protein product: CASSLAGLSNNEQFF.

This chain connects TRBV9 to TRBJ1-6, with a tentative D call TRBD1 (5 bases). Germline CDR1 reads SGDLS; CDR2 reads YYNGEE. Trimming pared 4 bases from V and 10 bases from J, leaving 15 bases between. This CDR3 region has 14 residues. CDR3 sequence: CASSPGPAGSPLHF. The CDR3 coding sequence is TGTGCCAGCAGCCCAGGGCCAGCGGGGTCACCCCTCCACTTT. Using reference TRBV9 and TRBJ1-6 for the parts outside the CDR3, the full variable domain is DSGVTQTPKHLITATGQRVTLRCSPRSGDLSVYWYQQSLDQGLQFLIQYYNGEERAKGNILERFSAQQFPDLHSELNLSSLELGDSALYFCASSPGPAGSPLHFGNGTRLTVT.

V is TRBV6-1 and J is TRBJ2-7, with 12 bases matching TRBD2. Germline assignment: CDR1 MNHNS and CDR2 SASEGT. The trim removed 6 bases at V and 2 bases at J, leaving 5 bases unmatched. The CDR3 covers 15 residues. The CDR3 DNA reads as TGTGCCAGCAGAAAACTAGCGGGAGGAACCTACGAGCAGTACTTC. Translation gives CASRKLAGGTYEQYF.

The chain links TRBV28 to TRBJ2-7; no clear D. CDR3 length equals 13 residues. Between the trimmed V and J ends, which lost 7 bases and 1 base, there was a span of 11 bases. Germline CDR1 and CDR2: MDHEN and SYDVKM. The CDR3 nucleotides are TGTGCCAGCATTCAAAGTGGTTCCTACGAGCAGTACTTC. Its protein product is CASIQSGSYEQYF. Full variable domain (remainder filled in from reference TRBV28 and TRBJ2-7): DVKVTQSSRYLVKRTGEKVFLECVQDMDHENMFWYRQDPGLGLRLIYFSYDVKMKEKGDIPEGYSVSREKKERFSLILESASTNQTSMYLCASIQSGSYEQYFGPGTRLTVT.

The rearrangement links TRBV9 to TRBJ2-7; D might be TRBD1 (6 bases). CDR1 and CDR2 from the germline V gene are SGDLS and YYNGEE. CDR3 length equals 15 residues. V shed 3 bases and J shed 7 bases, with 20 bases lying between them. The CDR3 is CASSAPGHPSGEQYF. CDR3 nucleotide sequence: TGTGCCAGCAGCGCCCCGGGACATCCTTCGGGGGAGCAGTACTTC.

V is TRBV5-1 and J is TRBJ2-1; TRBD2 aligns across 14 bases. CDR1 SGHRS and CDR2 YFSETQ come from the germline V gene. This CDR3 is built from 16 residues. V trimming: 4 bases; J trimming: 9 bases; junction bases outside the gene matches: 9. CDR3 DNA: TGCGCCAGCAGCCCGCAAGCCGGGACTAGCGGGAGTGAGCAGTTCTTC. This codes for CASSPQAGTSGSEQFF.

This sequence joins TRBV6-1 and TRBJ1-5; D gene unclear. The CDR3 covers 13 residues. Germline V gene lookup returns CDR1 MNHNS and CDR2 SASEGT. Trimming removed 3 bases at V and 5 bases at J, with 8 bases between. The CDR3 nucleotides read TGTGCCAGCAGTGAGTATCGAGATCAGCCCCAGCATTTT. This translates into CASSEYRDQPQHF.

This clonotype turned up a few times. The chain links TRBV14 to TRBJ2-7, with 10 positions matching TRBD1. The CDR3 is made up of 15 amino acids. J was trimmed by 4 bases and V by 3 bases; bases with no gene match: 6. Germline assignment: CDR1 SGHDN and CDR2 FVKESK. CDR3 sequence (DNA): TGTGCCAGCAGCCAGTCGGGACAGGGGACATACGAGCAGTACTTC. Protein product: CASSQSGQGTYEQYF.

This clonotype was found a few times. The genes are TRBV6-2 or TRBV6-3 and TRBJ2-6, with TRBD1 matching 7 bases. V lost 10 bases and J lost 0; bases outside the gene matches: 9. This CDR3 region has 16 residues. Germline lookup yields CDR1 MNHEY and CDR2 SVGEGT. CDR3 sequence: CAIRQGYNSGANVLTF. CDR3 in DNA: TGTGCCATCCGACAGGGATACAACTCTGGGGCCAACGTCCTGACTTTC.

The rearrangement links TRBV28 to TRBJ2-1; D may correspond to TRBD1 or TRBD2 (5 bases each). Germline lookup yields CDR1 MDHEN and CDR2 SYDVKM. CDR3 length: 10 amino acids. V lost 6 bases, J lost 10 bases, and 7 bases lay in between. The CDR3: CASSREEQFF. The CDR3 DNA sequence: TGTGCCAGCAGCAGGGAGGAGCAGTTCTTC.

The CDR3 DNA reads as TGTGCCCTGGGGACACCGGAGACCCAGTACTTC. This codes for CALGTPETQYF. This rearrangement joins TRBV7-8 to TRBJ2-5, with D possibly matching TRBD1 (6 bases). The V end lost 11 bases, the J end lost 5 bases, and 12 bases lay between the germline ends. From germline, CDR1 is SGHVS and CDR2 FQNEAQ. CDR3 length: 11 residues.

The V gene is TRBV28, the J gene TRBJ1-5; a possible D gene is TRBD1 (5 bases). Germline V gene data show CDR1 as MDHEN and CDR2 as SYDVKM. V lost 3 bases, J lost 0 bases, and 9 bases lay in between. The CDR3 consists of 15 residues. This CDR3 is CASSLGTGSNQPQHF. Here the CDR3 DNA reads TGTGCCAGCAGTTTGGGGACTGGTAGCAATCAGCCCCAGCATTTT.

The rearrangement uses TRBV28 and TRBJ2-1, with 11 bases that match TRBD1. The germline CDR1 and CDR2 sequences are MDHEN and SYDVKM. J was trimmed by 0 bases and V by 6 bases; bases with no gene match: 16. This CDR3 spans 20 amino acids. This CDR3 is CASSFTGTGGSRSSYNEQFF. CDR3 DNA sequence: TGTGCCAGCAGCTTCACCGGGACAGGGGGTTCCCGCAGCTCCTACAATGAGCAGTTCTTC.

This clonotype was counted a few times. The V and J genes are TRBV15 and TRBJ2-2; D might be TRBD1 (5 bases). Germline V gene data show CDR1 as LNHNV and CDR2 as YYDKDF (reference sequence). V was clipped by 1 base and J by 3 bases, with 9 bases between them. The CDR3 length is 15 residues. The chain's CDR3 is CATSRGAGHTGELFF. CDR3 DNA: TGTGCCACCAGCAGAGGGGCAGGGCACACCGGGGAGCTGTTTTTT. Variable domain in full (rest from reference TRBV15 and TRBJ2-2): DAMVIQNPRYQVTQFGKPVTLSCSQTLNHNVMYWYQQKSSQAPKLLFHYYDKDFNNEADTPDNFQSRRPNTSFCFLDIRSPGLGDTAMYLCATSRGAGHTGELFFGEGSRLTVL.

V and J are TRBV7-2 and TRBJ1-1; D ambiguous. Trimming left V 3 bases short and J 3 bases short, with 5 bases between. The CDR3 consists of 12 residues. Germline CDR1 reads SGHTA; CDR2 reads FQGNSA. In DNA, the CDR3 is TGTGCCAGCAGCTTTGCAGACACTGAAGCTTTCTTT. Protein: CASSFADTEAFF.

Notes on this clonotype: Mismatch with germline at one junction end may stem from a read error. V and J are TRBV5-4 and TRBJ2-7; 14 positions agree with TRBD2. The CDR3 length is 18 residues. Germline lookup yields CDR1 SGHNT and CDR2 YYREEE (reference sequence). CDR3 in amino acids: CASSLDWGLAGEIYVQYF. CDR3 nucleotide sequence: TGTGCCAGCAGCTTGGATTGGGGACTAGCGGGAGAAATATACGTGCAGTACTTC.

The J gene is TRBJ1-1, the V gene TRBV29-1; 8 bases match TRBD1. V was clipped by 4 bases and J by 4 bases; unmatched bases: 5. In germline, CDR1 is SQVTM, CDR2 ANQGSEA. The CDR3 is 13 residues long. This CDR3 is CSVGTGGGTEAFF. The CDR3 nucleotides read TGCAGCGTTGGTACAGGGGGAGGCACTGAAGCTTTCTTT.

This clonotype was seen a few times. The chain links TRBV3-1 to TRBJ2-7, with TRBD1 as a possible D gene (6 bases). The CDR3 is 18 residues long. Per germline, CDR1 LGHDT and CDR2 YNNKEL (reference sequence). V was clipped by 2 bases and J by 0 bases, with 20 bases between them. DNA of the CDR3: TGTGCCAGCAGCCAACTCGCCGCGATACGGACAGTCTCCTACGAGCAGTACTTC. Its translation: CASSQLAAIRTVSYEQYF.

The V gene is TRBV15, the J gene TRBJ2-1, with D possibly matching TRBD1 (6 bases). With 4 bases removed from V and 4 bases from J, the gap between germline ends came to 14 bases. From germline, CDR1 is LNHNV and CDR2 YYDKDF (reference sequence). The CDR3 has 15 residues. The CDR3 region has the DNA TGTGCCACCAGCAACACCCGGGACACATACAATGAGCAGTTCTTC. It is translated as CATSNTRDTYNEQFF.

For the CDR3, the DNA is TGTGCCAGCAGCATCACTAGCGGGAGGCTCCCCTACAATGAGCAGTTCTTC. Translating it yields CASSITSGRLPYNEQFF. V and J are TRBV3-1 and TRBJ2-1, with 12 nucleotides matching TRBD2. The CDR3 is made up of 17 amino acids. With V trimmed by 5 bases and J by 2 bases, 7 bases remained unmatched. CDR1 is LGHDT and CDR2 is YNNKEL in the germline V gene (reference sequence).

This rearrangement joins TRBV30 to TRBJ2-2; 8 bases are a match to TRBD2. V lost 3 bases, J lost 2 bases, and 2 bases stayed unmatched. The CDR3 consists of 14 residues. Germline loops: CDR1 GTSNPN, CDR2 SVGIG (reference sequence). CDR3 in amino acids: CAWRLAANTGELFF. CDR3 nucleotides: TGTGCCTGGAGACTAGCGGCAAACACCGGGGAGCTGTTTTTT.

This sequence joins TRBV7-3 and TRBJ2-1; 7 bases align to TRBD1. CDR1 and CDR2 (germline): SGHTA, FQGTGA. There are 16 residues in the CDR3. The V segment lost 5 bases and the J segment 2 bases; nucleotides outside the gene matches: 9. CDR3 DNA sequence: TGTGCCAGCAGCCCTCAAGGGACAGCTGCCTACAATGAGCAGTTCTTC. It encodes CASSPQGTAAYNEQFF.

The chain links TRBV21-1 to TRBJ2-5; TRBD1 was called by the table and not checked on the DNA. TRBV21-1 is shown as a pseudogene. The CDR3 totals 11 residues. CDR3 protein: CASSKVGAQYF. CDR3 nucleotides: TGTGCCAGCAGCAAAGTAGGGGCCCAGTACTTC.

The V gene is TRBV28, the J gene TRBJ2-7; D gene ambiguous. The V gene lost 6 bases and the J gene lost 5 bases, with 8 bases spanning the gap. Germline-derived CDR1 and CDR2 are MDHEN and SYDVKM. The CDR3 totals 11 residues. Written as DNA, the CDR3 is TGTGCCAGCAGGCCCGGGCACGAGCAGTACTTC. Translated: CASRPGHEQYF.